The 11 T cell receptor beta chains reported below all come from one sample, sequenced in a study of cytomegalovirus exposure and HLA in healthy donors. The table came from immunoSEQ multiplex PCR; TCRdb's copy has only in-frame clones and leaves some out. Here the sample spans 150,000 to 200,000 clones, 88% being singletons. Material for sequencing was PBMCs. The receptors were sampled from a man between 18 and 29 years old in good health and CMV-seronegative.

CDR3 in amino acids: CASSSPGTGDFEQYV. CDR3 DNA: TGTGCCAGCAGTTCTCCCGGGACAGGGGACTTCGAGCAGTACGTC. The chain carries TRBV28 and TRBJ2-7; TRBD1 matches at 10 bases. Germline V gene sequence: CDR1 MDHEN, CDR2 SYDVKM. J gave up 6 bases and V 4 bases, and 9 bases lay outside the gene matches. The CDR3 spans 15 residues.

CDR3 nucleotide sequence: TGTGCCAGCAGTGACTTGGGAGAAGTGAAGTACTTC. Protein product: CASSDLGEVKYF. The rearrangement joins TRBV28 to TRBJ2-7, with D possibly being TRBD2 (5 bases). V lost 5 bases to trimming and J lost 11 bases, with 16 bases between them. Germline-derived CDR1 and CDR2 are MDHEN and SYDVKM. The CDR3 contains 12 residues.

This clone has just one count. The rearrangement links TRBV5-1 to TRBJ1-1; 8 nucleotides match TRBD1. V lost 5 bases to trimming and J lost 6 bases; unmatched junction nucleotides: 9. CDR1 SGHRS and CDR2 YFSETQ come from the germline V gene. The CDR3 runs 14 residues. In DNA, the CDR3 is TGCGCCAGCAGGCCCTCGACAGGGGCGGCTGAAGCTTTCTTT. Translating gives CASRPSTGAAEAFF.

This clone was observed a single time. The chain carries TRBV5-4 and TRBJ1-1, with TRBD1 matching over 12 bases. V trimming: 9 bases; J trimming: 4 bases; junction bases outside the gene matches: 16. The CDR3 consists of 17 residues. CDR1 is SGHNT, CDR2 YYREEE, per germline (reference sequence). In nucleotides, the CDR3 is TGTGCCACCCAAAGTCCATCGGGACAGGGGGCGACCACTGAAGCTTTCTTT. This sequence encodes CATQSPSGQGATTEAFF.

CDR3 loop: CASSQSLAGEAYEQYF. The CDR3 DNA reads TGCGCCAGCAGCCAGTCTCTAGCGGGAGAGGCCTACGAGCAGTACTTC. V gene TRBV4-3 combines with J gene TRBJ2-7; 10 bases are a match to TRBD2. Germline CDR1 and CDR2: LGHNA and YSLEER. V was clipped by 3 bases and J by 2 bases; unmatched bases: 7. CDR3 length: 16 residues.

The chain recombines TRBV6-6 with TRBJ2-1; 8 positions agree with TRBD2. The length of the CDR3 is 16 residues. The germline gives CDR1 MNHNY, CDR2 SVGAGI (reference sequence). The trim removed 7 bases at V and 3 bases at J, leaving 11 bases unmatched. The CDR3 bases are TGTGCCAGCACCCGAGGCGGGACTAGTAGCTACAATGAGCAGTTCTTC. This encodes CASTRGGTSSYNEQFF.

V is TRBV5-1 and J is TRBJ2-2; 9 bases agree with TRBD2. With V trimmed by 2 bases and J by 2 bases, 7 bases remained unmatched. The CDR3 extends over 17 amino acids. CDR1 and CDR2 (germline): SGHRS, YFSETQ. The CDR3: CASSLGGRAQNTGELFF. The CDR3 bases are TGCGCCAGCAGCTTAGGCGGGAGGGCCCAAAACACCGGGGAGCTGTTTTTT.

The CDR3 protein is CASSLASPGELFF. CDR3 bases: TGTGCCAGCAGCTTAGCCTCCCCCGGGGAGCTGTTTTTT. The chain carries TRBV7-8 and TRBJ2-2; D is unclear. Trimming took off 0 bases at V and 6 bases at J, with 5 bases between the two ends. This CDR3 has 13 residues. Germline V lookup: CDR1 SGHVS, CDR2 FQNEAQ.

V usage is TRBV19 and J usage is TRBJ1-1; 9 nucleotides match TRBD1. Trimming removed 6 bases from V and 4 bases from J; junction bases left unmatched: 6. The CDR3 extends over 14 amino acids. Germline V gene lookup returns CDR1 LNHDA and CDR2 SQIVND (reference sequence). The CDR3 spells CASREGQGVTEAFF. The DNA of the CDR3 is TGTGCCAGTAGAGAGGGACAGGGTGTCACTGAAGCTTTCTTT.

This chain uses TRBV4-1 with TRBJ2-5; 7 positions agree with TRBD1. After removal of 2 bases from V and 5 bases from J, the junction contained 14 bases not matched to a gene. The germline gives CDR1 MGHRA, CDR2 YSYEKL. The CDR3 covers 17 residues. The CDR3, as DNA: TGCGCCAGCAGCCAATATAAAAAACGGCAGGGGGTGGAGACCCAGTACTTC. Protein: CASSQYKKRQGVETQYF.

This rearrangement joins TRBV5-1 to TRBJ1-3; TRBD1 matches 7 bases. CDR1 is SGHRS, CDR2 YFSETQ, per germline. CDR3 length: 14 residues. Unmatched junction bases numbered 4, after V lost 5 bases and J lost 2 bases. The CDR3 bases are TGCGCCAGCAGTGCCGGGACAGCTGGAAACACCATATATTTT. This encodes CASSAGTAGNTIYF.